These T cell receptor beta chains were read from a single sample in a study of cytomegalovirus exposure and HLA in healthy donors. The assay was immunoSEQ multiplex PCR, and TCRdb's table has in-frame clones only and misses some. The sample table includes roughly 34,000 clones. The sample taken for sequencing was PBMCs. The receptors stem from a woman aged 40 to 49 in good health and CMV-seropositive. Each CDR3 is given with its conserved first and last residue. D genes are given only for firm matches.

V	D	J	CDR3	DNA
TRBV4-3	-	TRBJ2-1	CASSQDRGTDYNEQFF	TGCGCCAGCAGCCAAGATCGCGGGACGGACTACAATGAGCAGTTCTTC
TRBV5-6	TRBD2	TRBJ2-5	CASSLVELANQETQYF	TGTGCCAGCAGCTTGGTCGAACTAGCGAACCAAGAGACCCAGTACTTC
TRBV25-1	TRBD1	TRBJ2-1	CASSRAPRQGLNYDEQFF	TGTGCCAGCAGCCGGGCCCCTCGACAGGGTTTGAACTACGATGAGCAGTTCTTC
TRBV27	TRBD1	TRBJ1-5	CASSPRQGRQPQHF	TGTGCCAGCAGTCCAAGACAGGGACGGCAGCCCCAGCATTTT
TRBV7-8	TRBD1	TRBJ2-7	CASSQRTGTEQYF	TGTGCCAGCAGCCAGCGGACAGGGACCGAGCAGTACTTC
TRBV4-1	-	TRBJ1-5	CASSPGGRAREKQPQHF	TGCGCCAGCAGCCCCGGTGGGAGGGCCAGAGAGAAGCAGCCCCAGCATTTT
TRBV2	TRBD1	TRBJ1-2	CASTQGQGDGYTF	TGTGCCAGCACTCAGGGACAGGGGGATGGCTACACCTTC
TRBV7-6	TRBD2	TRBJ2-3	CASSLGTSGSYPTDTQYF	TGTGCCAGCAGCTTAGGCACTAGCGGCAGCTACCCCACAGATACGCAGTATTTT
TRBV7-3	TRBD2	TRBJ2-3	CASSSSGSGTQYF	TGTGCCAGCAGTTCTAGCGGGAGTGGTACGCAGTATTTT
TRBV6-1	TRBD2	TRBJ2-7	CASSAPPGLAGSSSYEQYF	TGTGCCAGCAGTGCCCCCCCGGGACTAGCGGGCTCAAGCTCCTACGAGCAGTACTTC
TRBV4-1	TRBD1	TRBJ2-2	CASNLWDSYTGELFF	TGCGCCAGCAACCTTTGGGACAGTTACACCGGGGAGCTGTTTTTT
TRBV28	TRBD1	TRBJ2-7	CASSFRTGQGAYEQYF	TGTGCCAGCAGTTTCCGCACGGGACAGGGGGCTTACGAGCAGTACTTC
TRBV7-9	-	TRBJ1-1	CAPDTEAFF	TGTGCCCCGGACACTGAAGCTTTCTTT
TRBV27	TRBD2	TRBJ2-5	CASSLFGGRAQETQYF	TGTGCCAGCAGTTTATTTGGCGGGAGGGCCCAGGAGACCCAGTACTTC
TRBV7-2	TRBD1	TRBJ2-5	CASSLRGTGEETQYF	TGTGCCAGCAGCTTAAGAGGGACAGGGGAAGAGACCCAGTACTTC
TRBV5-1	-	TRBJ2-7	CASSLDSGFVNEQYF	TGCGCCAGCAGCTTGGACTCGGGGTTCGTGAACGAGCAGTACTTC
TRBV11-3	TRBD2	TRBJ2-2	CASSKRREGLGTGELFF	TGTGCCAGCAGCAAAAGGCGGGAGGGCCTAGGCACCGGGGAGCTGTTTTTT
TRBV4-1	-	TRBJ2-7	CASSQVQGSYEQYF	TGCGCCAGCAGCCAAGTGCAGGGCTCCTACGAGCAGTACTTC
TRBV5-1	TRBD2	TRBJ2-1	CASNLAGDYNEQFF	TGCGCCAGCAACCTAGCGGGAGACTACAATGAGCAGTTCTTC
TRBV4-3	TRBD1	TRBJ2-3	CASSQDIGQGTDTQYF	TGCGCCAGCAGCCAAGATATAGGACAGGGCACCGATACGCAGTATTTT
TRBV6-5	-	TRBJ2-2	CASRRGGELFF	TGTGCCAGCAGACGGGGCGGGGAGCTGTTTTTT
TRBV6-1	TRBD2	TRBJ2-1	CASTGLAGSYNEQFF	TGTGCCAGCACTGGACTAGCGGGCTCCTACAATGAGCAGTTCTTC
TRBV9	-	TRBJ2-1	CASSFSGSSYNEQFF	TGTGCCAGCAGCTTTAGCGGAAGCTCCTACAATGAGCAGTTCTTC
TRBV2	TRBD1	TRBJ2-4	CASSEEGARTKNIQYF	TGTGCCAGCAGTGAAGAGGGGGCCCGAACCAAAAACATTCAGTACTTC
TRBV5-6	-	TRBJ1-2	CASSFLAGLNYGYTF	TGTGCCAGCAGCTTTCTTGCCGGTTTGAACTATGGCTACACCTTC
TRBV9	-	TRBJ2-2	CASSVGGSGELFF	TGTGCCAGCAGCGTGGGGGGAAGCGGGGAGCTGTTTTTT
TRBV27	TRBD2	TRBJ2-7	CASSATFSGVYEQYF	TGTGCCAGCAGTGCCACTTTTAGCGGGGTCTACGAGCAGTACTTC
TRBV6-6	-	TRBJ2-2	CASQAGTNTGELFF	TGTGCCAGCCAGGCAGGGACGAACACCGGGGAGCTGTTTTTT
TRBV20-1	-	TRBJ2-5	CSATVQETQYF	TGCAGTGCTACCGTCCAAGAGACCCAGTACTTC
TRBV10-3	-	TRBJ2-7	CAISEWREYEQYF	TGTGCCATCAGTGAGTGGAGAGAGTACGAGCAGTACTTC
TRBV7-3	TRBD1	TRBJ2-5	CASIQTEDRREETQYF	TGTGCCAGCATCCAAACCGAGGACAGGAGAGAAGAGACCCAGTACTTC
TRBV5-6	-	TRBJ1-2	CASSLGDSLGYGYTF	TGTGCCAGCAGCTTGGGTGACAGCTTAGGCTATGGCTACACCTTC
TRBV6-4	-	TRBJ1-5	CASSEQANQPQHF	TGTGCCAGCAGTGAACAGGCCAATCAGCCCCAGCATTTT
TRBV28	TRBD1	TRBJ2-1	CASSEMGQGFRNEQFF	TGTGCCAGCAGTGAGATGGGACAGGGTTTTCGGAATGAGCAGTTCTTC
TRBV10-3	-	TRBJ2-1	CAISDTASSYNEQFF	TGTGCCATCAGTGATACAGCCAGCTCCTACAATGAGCAGTTCTTC
TRBV18	TRBD2	TRBJ2-3	CASSLGLAVGGTDTQYF	TGTGCCAGCTCACTGGGACTAGCGGTCGGCGGCACAGATACGCAGTATTTT
TRBV6-6	TRBD1	TRBJ2-3	CASSPGQSTDTQYF	TGTGCCAGCAGTCCGGGACAGTCGACAGATACGCAGTATTTT
TRBV4-1	TRBD1	TRBJ1-2	CASSLTRTGDFYGYTF	TGCGCCAGCAGCTTGACGAGGACAGGGGACTTCTATGGCTACACCTTC
TRBV7-3	-	TRBJ2-3	CASSRETTDTQYF	TGTGCCAGCAGCCGAGAAACTACAGATACGCAGTATTTT
TRBV5-5	-	TRBJ2-7	CASSLAAGSYEQYF	TGTGCCAGCAGCTTGGCGGCAGGAAGTTACGAGCAGTACTTC
TRBV4-1	-	TRBJ1-6	CASSQEQQTNNSPLHF	TGCGCCAGCAGCCAAGAGCAACAAACGAATAATTCACCCCTCCACTTT
TRBV6-6	TRBD1	TRBJ1-4	CASSSGTGVEKLFF	TGTGCCAGCAGTTCCGGGACAGGGGTCGAAAAACTGTTTTTT
TRBV28	TRBD1	TRBJ1-4	CASTAGGTAEKLFF	TGTGCCAGCACCGCGGGGGGGACAGCTGAAAAACTGTTTTTT
TRBV7-6	TRBD1	TRBJ2-7	CASSLNRGYEQYF	TGTGCCAGCAGCTTAAACAGGGGTTACGAGCAGTACTTC
TRBV6-6	-	TRBJ2-7	CATLYSGYEQYF	TGTGCCACCCTATACAGCGGCTACGAGCAGTACTTC
TRBV30	TRBD2	TRBJ2-2	CAWSRGTRLNTGELFF	TGTGCCTGGAGTCGAGGGACTAGACTGAACACCGGGGAGCTGTTTTTT
TRBV11-2	TRBD1	TRBJ2-7	CASSLSQGVYEQYF	TGTGCCAGCAGCTTAAGCCAGGGGGTCTACGAGCAGTACTTC
TRBV29-1	-	TRBJ2-6	CSVETGSGANVLTF	TGCAGCGTTGAAACCGGCTCTGGGGCCAACGTCCTGACTTTC
TRBV4-2	-	TRBJ1-2	CASSRGSGYTF	TGTGCCAGCAGTCGGGGTTCTGGCTACACCTTC
TRBV6-5	TRBD2	TRBJ2-7	CASSYRRAGGSDEQYF	TGTGCCAGCAGTTACCGACGAGCGGGAGGCTCGGACGAGCAGTACTTC
TRBV6-5	-	TRBJ2-7	CASRSGTLSYEQYF	TGTGCCAGCAGGTCCGGGACACTCTCCTACGAGCAGTACTTC
TRBV2	TRBD1	TRBJ1-1	CASRDGQATEAFF	TGTGCCAGCAGAGACGGACAGGCCACTGAAGCTTTCTTT
TRBV10-3	TRBD1	TRBJ2-6	CAVGQGANGGANVLTF	TGTGCCGTCGGACAGGGGGCGAATGGTGGGGCCAACGTCCTGACTTTC